This T cell receptor beta chain emerged from a study of neurological immune-mediated disorders. Points from the study as a whole: None of the CDR3 amino acid sequences found in expanded clones was shared across subjects. This suggests that the TCR-beta repertoires were private in all groups.

This clonotype has a count of ten or more. Its antigen remains unidentified. This CDR3 spans 14 amino acids. Trimming at V came to 0 bases and at J to 5 bases, leaving 5 bases not matched to a gene. In germline, CDR1 is DFQATT, CDR2 SNEGSKA (reference sequence). cDNA synthesis was performed by 5'RACE with 10-nucleotide random UMIs. From 15-18 subjects, every sequencing run obtained over 170 million TCR-beta sequences. From the 5' RACE reads, TCRdb called clonotypes with MiXCR, one entry per CDR3 protein. The sample has about 70,000 distinct CDR3 sequences; 3% to 4% are singletons. The rearrangement links TRBV20-1 to TRBJ2-5; 8 bases are a match to TRBD2. The TCR was taken from a woman in her forties or fifties with multiple sclerosis. Sequencing was carried out using PBMCs. In DNA, the CDR3 is TGCAGTGCTAGAGATCGGGGCGGGAGGGAGACCCAGTACTTC. It is translated as CSARDRGGRETQYF.